One sample yielded the 3 T cell receptor beta chains listed below, sequenced in a study of control samples from healthy donors and cancer patients. Profiled with immunoSEQ multiplex PCR; TCRdb holds only in-frame clones, not every one. The table lists around 90,000 clones, approximately 86% of them singletons. Sequenced: blood. The receptors derive from a man aged 25 to 40 in good health.

J is TRBJ2-7 and V is TRBV6-6, with TRBD2 matching over 13 bases. The CDR3 contains 15 residues. The V and J ends lost 0 bases and 6 bases, in that order; junction bases with no gene match: 2. Germline CDR1 MNHNY, CDR2 SVGAGI (reference sequence). The DNA of the CDR3 is TGTGCCAGCAGTTACTCGACTAGCGGGGGGTCCGAGCAGTACGTC. Translating it yields CASSYSTSGGSEQYV.

CDR3 residues: CASSRGEGLYNEQFF. CDR3 coding DNA: TGTGCCAGCAGCCGCGGGGAGGGCCTTTACAATGAGCAGTTCTTC. The chain carries TRBV5-4 and TRBJ2-1, with TRBD2 identical over 7 bases. The V gene's germline CDR1 is SGHNT and CDR2 YYREEE (reference sequence). With 4 bases clipped from V and 4 bases from J, the junction kept 8 bases outside the gene matches. The CDR3 loop spans 15 amino acids.

V and J are TRBV4-1 and TRBJ1-2; D is perhaps TRBD1 (5 bases). Per germline, CDR1 MGHRA and CDR2 YSYEKL. Between the trimmed V and J ends, which lost 0 bases and 5 bases, there was a span of 19 bases. The CDR3 spans 17 residues. CDR3 nucleotide sequence: TGCGCCAGCAGCCAAGACTGGGTTGAAGGGGAGGATTATGGCTACACCTTC. Translation: CASSQDWVEGEDYGYTF.